What follows is one T cell receptor beta chain and its context. This clonotype was counted many times. What this receptor recognizes is not known. Base qualities are not recorded, but no much larger clone differs from it by a single base. The sample is drawn from a study of CD8 T cells in ankylosing spondylitis (dated by TCRdb to about 2017). About the investigation overall: To find TCR variants linked to disease, the study profiled T cell receptor beta repertoires in ankylosing spondylitis patients and healthy donors. In total, the full study cohort was made up of about 110 healthy donors and 25 ankylosing spondylitis patients. Samples of peripheral blood were taken, and for ankylosing spondylitis patients, synovial fluid was collected as well. The research as a whole found: A CD8+ phenotype was shown by the disease-linked clones, which were found at relatively low frequencies in peripheral blood. Significant enrichment of the disease-linked clones was reported in matched synovial fluid samples from ankylosing spondylitis patients. Some TCR beta motif variants had previously been reported in synovial fluid and blood of reactive arthritis patients, which suggested common disease-initiation mechanisms. A TCR beta motif made up of several highly homologous amino acid variants appeared to be characteristic of blood from ankylosing spondylitis patients.

Sequencing was carried out with an Illumina HiSeq 2500. Quantitative 5'-RACE with molecular barcodes was the method used to prepare the TCR beta libraries. Concerning the study's data processing: To identify disease-linked TCR variants, a new computational method was used, one built on a probabilistic model of VDJ rearrangement. TCRdb reworked the public reads: Q25 trimming with fastp, MiXCR clone assembly, productive beta chains retained. Each CDR3 protein gets just one entry, which takes the most common genes and DNA from the rows behind it. V and J calls and clone size were set by TCRdb, not the authors. The sample profile shows around 490,000 distinct CDR3 sequences; roughly 5.2% of them were found once. Around 3.5% of the sample belongs to the ten largest clones. Trimming at the junction amounts to 4 bases on V and 6 bases on J, and the germline ends lie 9 bases apart. Counted from cysteine to phenylalanine, this CDR3 has 12 amino acids. Only the CDR3 DNA stays, 36 bases, in frame from base 1.

Sequenced: blood, either unsorted or a sorted T cell fraction (not recorded which). The rearrangement combines TRBV12-3 or TRBV12-4 with TRBJ1-2; TRBD1 might be the D gene, on 5 matching bases. This receptor was identified in a male donor with ankylosing spondylitis. The DNA reads as follows: TGTGCCAGCAGTTGGGGCACGAATGGCTACACCTTC. Its coded protein is CASSWGTNGYTF.